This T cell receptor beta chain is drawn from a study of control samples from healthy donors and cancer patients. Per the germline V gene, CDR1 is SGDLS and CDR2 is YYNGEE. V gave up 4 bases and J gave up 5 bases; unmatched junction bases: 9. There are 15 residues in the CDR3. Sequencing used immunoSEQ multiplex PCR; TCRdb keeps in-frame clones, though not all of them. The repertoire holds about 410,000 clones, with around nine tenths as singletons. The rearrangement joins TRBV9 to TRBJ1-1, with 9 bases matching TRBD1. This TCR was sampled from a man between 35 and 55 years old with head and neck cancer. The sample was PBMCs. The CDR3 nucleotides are TGTGCCAGCAGCACCCGGACAGGGGTTGGAACTGAAGCTTTCTTT. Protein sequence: CASSTRTGVGTEAFF.